The entry below gives a single T cell receptor beta chain sequence along with its context. This clone was counted between two and nine times. Its antigen is still unknown. The record has no base qualities; no much larger clone is one base away. From the cysteine up to the phenylalanine, the CDR3 has a length of 13 residues. CDR3 DNA only is kept here, 39 bases in frame from base 1. From the germline V gene, CDR1 is SGHTA and CDR2 is FQGNSA. At the junction V is shortened by 4 bases and J by 6 bases, with 9 bases in between. The sample is drawn from a study of blood T cell repertoires in COVID-19 (dated by TCRdb to 2018 to 2021). Context from the whole study: The collaborator samples originated in the United States, Italy and Spain and spanned the acute and convalescent phases of COVID-19. The material from the prospective study consisted of cDNA or gDNA derived from T cells, B-cell-depleted T cells, or PBMCs. Deeply sampled blood TCRbeta repertoires from subjects exposed to, actively infected with, or recovered from COVID-19 were included in the dataset. The repertoires were released in a freely available public database intended as a resource for research on the immune response to SARS-CoV-2. Samples came from the ongoing ImmuneRACE study (first 160 participants) plus 1,254 subjects from 6 global collaborators. Nearly every sample came with metadata listing a de-identified subject ID, COVID-19 status, age in years and sex. Where available, HLA class I and class II types were obtained from metadata supplied by the sample provider rather than from assay-based typing.

Broader findings and caveats from the paper: The quantity of clinical and demographic metadata differed by source and by participant and was supplied without curation.

TCRbeta CDR3 regions were amplified from genomic DNA using the immunoSEQ Assay, a bias-controlled multiplex PCR. In the source study's methods: Within the assay, amplification of reference gene primers was used to estimate how many nucleated cells each sample contained. To quantify the absolute abundance of each unique TCRbeta CDR3 rearrangement, sequence reads were collapsed and filtered. For each sample, productive Simpson clonality was calculated by taking the square root of Simpson's diversity index across productive rearrangements. This immuneACCESS table, as held by TCRdb, lists in-frame sequences with V and J called but not all clones. Of the missing ones, under half trace to an unresolved V gene in checked studies; the others have no known cause. The V and J calls and the clone size are those of that table, but D and trimming were determined from the DNA. The sample records roughly 74,000 clones, roughly 86% of which are singletons. The ten top clones hold 30% to 45% of the sample.

The collaborating institutions used their own protocols to collect whole blood in K2EDTA tubes. For TCRbeta analysis, collaborator samples were shipped as frozen whole blood, as isolated PBMCs, or as DNA extracted from either sample type. Sequencing was performed on peripheral blood. The chain was built from TRBV7-2 and TRBJ2-2; perhaps TRBD1 is the D gene, with 6 bases matching. This clonotype was obtained from a man aged 65-85 years with acute or convalescent COVID-19. CDR3 loop: CASSYYRAGELFF. At the DNA level, the sequence is TGTGCCAGCAGCTATTACAGGGCCGGGGAGCTGTTTTTT.